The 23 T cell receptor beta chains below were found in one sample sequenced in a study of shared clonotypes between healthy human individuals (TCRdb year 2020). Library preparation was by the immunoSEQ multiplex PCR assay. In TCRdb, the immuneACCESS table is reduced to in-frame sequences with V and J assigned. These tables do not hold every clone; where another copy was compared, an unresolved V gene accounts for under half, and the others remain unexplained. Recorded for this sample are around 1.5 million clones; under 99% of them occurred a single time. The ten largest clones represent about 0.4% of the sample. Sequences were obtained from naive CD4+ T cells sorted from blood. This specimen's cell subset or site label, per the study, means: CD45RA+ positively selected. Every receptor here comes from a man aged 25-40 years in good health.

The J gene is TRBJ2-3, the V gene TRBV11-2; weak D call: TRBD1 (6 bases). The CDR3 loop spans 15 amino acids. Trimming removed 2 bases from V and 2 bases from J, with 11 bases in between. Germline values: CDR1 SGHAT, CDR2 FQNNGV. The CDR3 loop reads CASSLTGTSTDTQYF. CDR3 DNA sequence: TGTGCCAGCAGCTTAACCGGGACATCCACAGATACGCAGTATTTT.

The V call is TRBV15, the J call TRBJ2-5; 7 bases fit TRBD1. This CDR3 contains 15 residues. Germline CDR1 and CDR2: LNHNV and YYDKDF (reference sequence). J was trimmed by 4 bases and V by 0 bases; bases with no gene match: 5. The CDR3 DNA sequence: TGTGCCACCAGCAGAGATCGTCACAGGGGAGAGACCCAGTACTTC. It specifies CATSRDRHRGETQYF.

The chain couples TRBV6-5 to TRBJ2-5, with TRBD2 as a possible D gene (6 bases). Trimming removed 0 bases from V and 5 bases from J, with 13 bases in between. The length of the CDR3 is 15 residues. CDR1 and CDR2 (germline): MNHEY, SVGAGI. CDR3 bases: TGTGCCAGCAGTTACTCGGAGGTTGGGAGGGAGACCCAGTACTTC. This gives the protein CASSYSEVGRETQYF.

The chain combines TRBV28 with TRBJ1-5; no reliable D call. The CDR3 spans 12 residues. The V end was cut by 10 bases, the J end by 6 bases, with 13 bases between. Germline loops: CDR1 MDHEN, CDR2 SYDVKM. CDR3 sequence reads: CAIQKVSQPQHF. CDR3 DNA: TGTGCCATCCAGAAGGTTAGTCAGCCCCAGCATTTT.

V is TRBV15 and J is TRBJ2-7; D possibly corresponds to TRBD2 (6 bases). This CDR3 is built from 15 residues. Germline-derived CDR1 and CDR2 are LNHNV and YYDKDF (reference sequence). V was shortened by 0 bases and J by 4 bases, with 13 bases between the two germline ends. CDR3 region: CATSRDQTSRYEQYF. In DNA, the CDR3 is TGTGCCACCAGCAGAGATCAAACTAGCAGATACGAGCAGTACTTC.

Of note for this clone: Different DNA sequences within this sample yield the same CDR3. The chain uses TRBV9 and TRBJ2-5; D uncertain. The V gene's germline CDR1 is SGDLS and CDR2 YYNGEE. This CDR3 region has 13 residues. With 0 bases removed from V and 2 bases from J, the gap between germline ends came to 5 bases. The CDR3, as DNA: TGTGCCAGCAGCGTAGTGGAGCAAGAGACCCAGTACTTC. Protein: CASSVVEQETQYF.

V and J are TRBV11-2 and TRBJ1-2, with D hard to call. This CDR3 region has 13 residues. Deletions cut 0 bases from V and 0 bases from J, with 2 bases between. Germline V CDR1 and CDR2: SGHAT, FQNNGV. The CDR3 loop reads CASSLETNYGYTF. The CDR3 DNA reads TGTGCCAGCAGCTTAGAAACTAACTATGGCTACACCTTC.

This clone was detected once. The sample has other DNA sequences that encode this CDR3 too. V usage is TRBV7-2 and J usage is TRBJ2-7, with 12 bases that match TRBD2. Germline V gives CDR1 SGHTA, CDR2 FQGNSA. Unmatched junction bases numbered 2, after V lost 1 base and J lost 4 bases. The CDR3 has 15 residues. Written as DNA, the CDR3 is TGTGCCAGCAGCTTAGTACTAGCGGGAGGTTACGAGCAGTACTTC. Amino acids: CASSLVLAGGYEQYF.

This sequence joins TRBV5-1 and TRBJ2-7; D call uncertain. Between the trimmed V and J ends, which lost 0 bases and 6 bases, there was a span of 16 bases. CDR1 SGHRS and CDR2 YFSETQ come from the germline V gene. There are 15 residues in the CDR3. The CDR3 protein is CASSLEARGRSEQYF. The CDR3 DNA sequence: TGCGCCAGCAGCTTGGAGGCTCGAGGCCGTAGCGAGCAGTACTTC.

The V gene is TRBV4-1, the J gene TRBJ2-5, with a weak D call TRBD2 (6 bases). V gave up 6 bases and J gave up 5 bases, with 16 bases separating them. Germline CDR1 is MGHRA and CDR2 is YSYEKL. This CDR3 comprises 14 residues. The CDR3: CASSPGLLSETQYF. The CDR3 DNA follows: TGCGCCAGCAGTCCGGGACTCTTATCGGAGACCCAGTACTTC.

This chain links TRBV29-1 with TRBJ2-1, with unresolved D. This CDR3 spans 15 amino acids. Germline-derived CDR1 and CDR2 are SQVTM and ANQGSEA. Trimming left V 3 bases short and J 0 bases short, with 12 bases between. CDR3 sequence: CSVEALVSSYNEQFF. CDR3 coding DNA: TGCAGCGTTGAGGCTTTGGTAAGCTCCTACAATGAGCAGTTCTTC.

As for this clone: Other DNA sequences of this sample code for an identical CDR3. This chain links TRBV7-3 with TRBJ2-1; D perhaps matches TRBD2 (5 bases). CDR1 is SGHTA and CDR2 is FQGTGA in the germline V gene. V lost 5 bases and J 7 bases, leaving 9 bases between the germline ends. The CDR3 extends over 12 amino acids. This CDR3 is CASSASGNEQFF. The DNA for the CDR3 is TGTGCCAGCAGCGCCTCGGGAAATGAGCAGTTCTTC.

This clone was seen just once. The CDR3 DNA is TGTGCCAGCAGTTTATTCGGACAGGACTCCTACGAGCAGTACTTC. Amino acid sequence: CASSLFGQDSYEQYF. The chain has TRBV27 and TRBJ2-7, with TRBD1 matching over 7 bases. CDR3 length: 15 residues. V lost 1 base to trimming and J lost 0 bases; unmatched junction nucleotides: 3. Germline V CDR1 and CDR2: MNHEY, SMNVEV (reference sequence).

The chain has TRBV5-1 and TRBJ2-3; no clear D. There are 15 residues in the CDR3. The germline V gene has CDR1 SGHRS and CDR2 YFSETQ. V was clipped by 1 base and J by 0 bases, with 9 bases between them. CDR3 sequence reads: CASSLRSPSTDTQYF. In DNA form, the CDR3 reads TGCGCCAGCAGCTTGAGGTCCCCTAGCACAGATACGCAGTATTTT.

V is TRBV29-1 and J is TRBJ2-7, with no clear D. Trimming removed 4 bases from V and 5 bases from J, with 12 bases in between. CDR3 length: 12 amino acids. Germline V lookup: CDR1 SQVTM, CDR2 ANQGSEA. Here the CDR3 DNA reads TGCAGCGTTGCGTATCTGCGCGACGAGCAGTACTTC. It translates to CSVAYLRDEQYF.

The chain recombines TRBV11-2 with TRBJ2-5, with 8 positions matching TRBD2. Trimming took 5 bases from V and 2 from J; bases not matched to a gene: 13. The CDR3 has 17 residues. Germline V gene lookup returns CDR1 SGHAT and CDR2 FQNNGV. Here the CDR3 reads CASSPGGARGRQETQYF. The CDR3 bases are TGTGCCAGCAGCCCGGGGGGGGCTAGAGGCCGACAAGAGACCCAGTACTTC.

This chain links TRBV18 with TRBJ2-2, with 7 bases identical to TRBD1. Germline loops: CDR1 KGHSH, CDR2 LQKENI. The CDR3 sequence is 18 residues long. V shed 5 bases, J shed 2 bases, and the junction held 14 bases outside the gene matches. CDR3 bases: TGTGCCAGCTCATTTAATTTTTTGGGACAGAGCAACACCGGGGAGCTGTTTTTT. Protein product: CASSFNFLGQSNTGELFF.

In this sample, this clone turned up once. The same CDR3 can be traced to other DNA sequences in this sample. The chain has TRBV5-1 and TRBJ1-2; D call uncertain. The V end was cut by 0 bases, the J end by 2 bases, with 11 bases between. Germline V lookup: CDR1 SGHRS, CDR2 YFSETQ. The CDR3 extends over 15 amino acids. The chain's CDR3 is CASSLVPGANYGYTF. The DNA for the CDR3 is TGCGCCAGCAGCTTGGTTCCGGGAGCGAACTATGGCTACACCTTC.

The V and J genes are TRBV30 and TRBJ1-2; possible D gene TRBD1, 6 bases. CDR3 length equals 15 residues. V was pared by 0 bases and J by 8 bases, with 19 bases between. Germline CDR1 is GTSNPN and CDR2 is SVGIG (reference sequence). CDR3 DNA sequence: TGTGCCTGGAGTGTAGGGGGGAGGGTAGAGCTCGGCTACACCTTC. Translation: CAWSVGGRVELGYTF.

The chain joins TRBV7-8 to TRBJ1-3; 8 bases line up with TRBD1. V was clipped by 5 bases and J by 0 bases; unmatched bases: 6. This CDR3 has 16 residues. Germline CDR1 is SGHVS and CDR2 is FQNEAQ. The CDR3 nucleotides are TGTGCCAGCAGCGTAGGGGACAGGAGCTCTGGAAACACCATATATTTT. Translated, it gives CASSVGDRSSGNTIYF.

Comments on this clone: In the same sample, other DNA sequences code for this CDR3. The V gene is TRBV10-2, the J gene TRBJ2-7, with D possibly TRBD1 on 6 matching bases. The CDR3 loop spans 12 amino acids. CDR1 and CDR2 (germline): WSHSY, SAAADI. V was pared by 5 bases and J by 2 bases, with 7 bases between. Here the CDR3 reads CASSSGAYEQYF. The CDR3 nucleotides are TGCGCCAGCAGTTCAGGGGCCTACGAGCAGTACTTC.

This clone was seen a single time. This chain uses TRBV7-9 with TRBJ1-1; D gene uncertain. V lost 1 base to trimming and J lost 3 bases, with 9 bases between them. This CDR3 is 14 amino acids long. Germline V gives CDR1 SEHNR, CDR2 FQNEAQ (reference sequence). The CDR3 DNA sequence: TGTGCCAGCAGCTTAGTTCATGGGGACACTGAAGCTTTCTTT. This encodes CASSLVHGDTEAFF.

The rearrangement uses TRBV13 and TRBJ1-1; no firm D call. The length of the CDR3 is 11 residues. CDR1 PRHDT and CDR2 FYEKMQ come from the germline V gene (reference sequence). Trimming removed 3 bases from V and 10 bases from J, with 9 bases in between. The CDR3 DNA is TGTGCCAGCAGCTTTTTAGGTGTAGCTTTCTTT. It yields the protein CASSFLGVAFF. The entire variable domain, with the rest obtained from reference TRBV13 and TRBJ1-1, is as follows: AAGVIQSPRHLIKEKRETATLKCYPIPRHDTVYWYQQGPGQDPQFLISFYEKMQSDKGSIPDRFSAQQFSDYHSELNMSSLELGDSALYFCASSFLGVAFFGQGTRLTVV.